This TCR beta chain was recovered during a study of blood T cell repertoires in COVID-19. The table came from immunoSEQ multiplex PCR; TCRdb's copy has only in-frame clones and leaves some out. The sample yields around 250,000 clones, about nine tenths seen once. The clonotype was recovered from a woman between 25 and 40 years old with acute COVID-19. Sequencing used PBMCs or T cells enriched from blood (not recorded which).

CDR3 nucleotide sequence: TGCGCCAGCAGCTTGGATCCTGACAGGGCCCAGCATTTT. It codes for CASSLDPDRAQHF. This rearrangement joins TRBV5-1 to TRBJ1-5, with 7 bases that match TRBD1. This CDR3 has 13 amino acids. The ends lost 0 bases at V and 11 bases at J; junction bases unmatched: 5. CDR1 SGHRS and CDR2 YFSETQ come from the germline V gene.